One and the same sample provided the 14 T cell receptor beta chains below, sequenced in a study of blood T cell repertoires in COVID-19. The method was immunoSEQ multiplex PCR; TCRdb's version includes in-frame clones alone and lacks a portion of them. The repertoire holds roughly 200,000 clones, with 85% to 90% as singletons. The source material was peripheral blood. These receptor sequences come from a man aged 18 to 29 with active or convalescent COVID-19.

V usage is TRBV6-5 and J usage is TRBJ2-3, with 8 bases matching TRBD1. J was trimmed by 1 base and V by 8 bases; bases with no gene match: 5. This CDR3 is built from 14 residues. CDR1 and CDR2 (germline): MNHEY, SVGAGI. The CDR3 protein is CASLVDRGTDTQYF. The CDR3 DNA reads as TGTGCCAGCTTGGTGGACAGGGGCACAGATACGCAGTATTTT.

V gene TRBV7-8 combines with J gene TRBJ1-1; weak D call: TRBD1 (5 bases). The V gene's germline CDR1 is SGHVS and CDR2 FQNEAQ. The V end was cut by 5 bases, the J end by 5 bases, with 15 bases between. This CDR3 has 14 amino acids. The chain's CDR3 is CASSPGGAGTEAFF. The DNA of the CDR3 is TGTGCCAGCAGCCCGGGCGGGGCGGGAACTGAAGCTTTCTTT.

This chain joins TRBV29-1 and TRBJ2-1; the D gene is possibly TRBD2 (6 bases). The V end lost 5 bases, the J end lost 8 bases, and 13 bases lay between the germline ends. The CDR3 runs 12 residues. CDR1 and CDR2 (germline): SQVTM, ANQGSEA. The CDR3 nucleotides read TGCAGCGTTACTCGGACTACCCATGAGCAGTTCTTC. Amino acids: CSVTRTTHEQFF.

The chain carries TRBV11-2 and TRBJ2-1; D perhaps matches TRBD2 (5 bases). This CDR3 region has 12 residues. Trimming took 4 bases from V and 9 from J, leaving 10 bases between them. Germline V CDR1 and CDR2: SGHAT, FQNNGV. The CDR3 DNA follows: TGTGCCAGCAGCTCCCCTGGAGGTGAGCAGTTCTTC. It translates to CASSSPGGEQFF.

The V gene is TRBV30, the J gene TRBJ2-2; 8 nucleotides match TRBD2. CDR3 length equals 14 residues. The J segment lost 8 bases and the V segment lost 1 base, leaving 6 bases of the junction unmatched. Germline CDR1 and CDR2: GTSNPN and SVGIG (reference sequence). CDR3 DNA: TGTGCCTGGAGTGCCGGACTAGCCGCAGGGGAGCTGTTTTTT. Translated: CAWSAGLAAGELFF.

This clone appeared many times. The V and J genes are TRBV23-1 and TRBJ2-3; maybe TRBD2 (5 bases). TRBV23-1 is recorded as an ORF, its role being uncertain. The CDR3 length is 14 residues. V was clipped by 0 bases and J by 1 base, with 5 bases between them. CDR3 DNA: TGCGCCAGCAGTCAATCTAGCGGCACAGATACGCAGTATTTT. Translation: CASSQSSGTDTQYF.

The chain employs TRBV7-9 and TRBJ2-7; D perhaps matches TRBD2 (5 bases). Looked up from germline, CDR1 is SEHNR and CDR2 is FQNEAQ (reference sequence). The V and J ends lost 3 bases and 3 bases respectively, with 9 bases between them. This CDR3 spans 13 amino acids. CDR3 bases: TGTGCCAGCAGCTTTAATCGGGACTACGAGCAGTACTTC. Protein: CASSFNRDYEQYF.

The chain couples TRBV5-6 to TRBJ2-5; 7 positions agree with TRBD2. V gave up 4 bases and J gave up 5 bases; unmatched junction bases: 8. Per germline, CDR1 SGHDT and CDR2 YYEEEE. The length of the CDR3 is 14 residues. CDR3 bases: TGTGCCAGCAGCCCCACTAGCGAGGGGGAGACCCAGTACTTC. It is translated as CASSPTSEGETQYF.

The chain joins TRBV27 to TRBJ1-1, with unresolved D. This CDR3 contains 13 residues. V lost 6 bases, J lost 3 bases, and 11 bases lay in between. The germline V gene has CDR1 MNHEY and CDR2 SMNVEV (reference sequence). CDR3 loop: CASRRDTDTEAFF. The CDR3, as DNA: TGTGCCAGCAGGAGAGACACGGACACTGAAGCTTTCTTT.

CDR3 in amino acids: CASSPTGYTGELFF. CDR3 bases: TGTGCCAGCTCACCTACAGGGTATACCGGGGAGCTGTTTTTT. The chain recombines TRBV18 with TRBJ2-2, with D perhaps matching TRBD1 (6 bases). The CDR3 is 14 residues long. With 3 bases removed from V and 5 bases from J, the gap between germline ends came to 10 bases. Germline V gene lookup returns CDR1 KGHSH and CDR2 LQKENI.

This clone was detected once. V usage is TRBV5-1 and J usage is TRBJ2-3, with TRBD2 as a possible D gene (5 bases). Trimming removed 3 bases at V and 0 bases at J, with 11 bases between. There are 15 residues in the CDR3. Germline values: CDR1 SGHRS, CDR2 YFSETQ. CDR3 in amino acids: CASSSAASSTDTQYF. The CDR3 DNA follows: TGCGCCAGCAGCTCCGCCGCTAGCAGCACAGATACGCAGTATTTT.

The rearrangement links TRBV2 to TRBJ2-3, with D maybe TRBD1 (5 bases). This CDR3 is built from 14 residues. The ends were cut back, 7 bases at V and 1 base at J, with 12 bases in the middle. The germline gives CDR1 SNHLY, CDR2 FYNNEI. The CDR3 region is CASTQSTGTDTQYF. DNA of the CDR3: TGTGCCAGCACGCAATCGACAGGCACAGATACGCAGTATTTT.

V is TRBV6-6 and J is TRBJ1-3; 10 positions match TRBD1. This CDR3 has 15 amino acids. The ends lost 5 bases at V and 4 bases at J; junction bases unmatched: 5. The V gene's germline CDR1 is MNHNY and CDR2 SVGAGI (reference sequence). The CDR3: CASSDRGRSGNTIYF. CDR3 DNA sequence: TGTGCCAGCAGTGACAGGGGGCGCTCAGGAAACACCATATATTTT.

The V gene is TRBV29-1, the J gene TRBJ1-1; D is ambiguous. CDR3 length equals 13 residues. Germline loops: CDR1 SQVTM, CDR2 ANQGSEA. The V gene lost 3 bases and the J gene lost 4 bases, with 12 bases spanning the gap. CDR3 sequence: CSVDNGSGTEAFF. CDR3 sequence (DNA): TGCAGCGTTGACAACGGTTCGGGCACTGAAGCTTTCTTT.